This note documents a single TCR beta chain sequence. The antigen is unknown. TCRdb keeps only in-frame clones here, not all; method: immunoSEQ multiplex PCR. The data show roughly 130,000 clones, with 90% to 95% seen just once and less than 5% held by the top ten. Deletions cut 5 bases from V and 0 bases from J, with 11 bases between. The CDR3 loop spans 14 amino acids. The V gene's germline CDR1 is SGHRS and CDR2 YFSETQ. This sample stems from a study of T cell responses to AZD1222 COVID-19 vaccine. Findings of the study overall: Receipt of two AZD1222 doses was followed by a rise in Spike-specific TCR breadth and depth. Repertoires were obtained only post-peak T cell response. It should be noted that donors were predominantly white British and more often female, and clonal diversity was possibly underestimated.

The source was peripheral blood, collected 28 days after the second AZD1222 dose. The chain employs TRBV5-1 and TRBJ1-2; D perhaps matches TRBD1 (6 bases). The clonotype comes from an adult who received the AZD1222 COVID-19 vaccine. CDR3 DNA: TGCGCCAGCAGTCTGGACAGCCCTAACTATGGCTACACCTTC. Residues: CASSLDSPNYGYTF.